Below are 26 T cell receptor beta chains sequenced from a single sample in a study of OX40 agonist ivuxolimab in advanced cancers. Clones were sequenced by immunoSEQ multiplex PCR, and TCRdb holds only the in-frame ones, with some missing. The profile covers around 77,000 clones, with 80% to 90% appearing a single time and 0.94% taken by the ten largest. The sequencing used CD4+ or CD8+ T cells sorted from blood, collected in a trial of the OX40 agonist ivuxolimab. Receptor source: an adult with an advanced solid tumor such as melanoma, head and neck, liver or kidney cancer.

The chain is built from TRBV5-4 and TRBJ1-1; 8 bases map to TRBD1. V gave up 3 bases and J gave up 2 bases; unmatched junction bases: 6. The CDR3 length is 15 residues. Germline V lookup: CDR1 SGHNT, CDR2 YYREEE (reference sequence). CDR3 bases: TGTGCCAGCAGCTCATACAGGGGGAGTAACACTGAAGCTTTCTTT. It is translated as CASSSYRGSNTEAFF.

V usage is TRBV20-1 and J usage is TRBJ1-1; D gene uncertain. This CDR3 comprises 11 residues. Looked up from germline, CDR1 is DFQATT and CDR2 is SNEGSKA (reference sequence). Trimming left V 8 bases short and J 1 base short, with 8 bases between. The CDR3 DNA is TGCAGTAGTGGGCGGAACACTGAAGCTTTCTTT. Translated, it gives CSSGRNTEAFF.

This clone was recorded only once. The V call is TRBV30, the J call TRBJ2-2; 10 bases are a match to TRBD2. The CDR3 extends over 16 amino acids. Germline V lookup: CDR1 GTSNPN, CDR2 SVGIG (reference sequence). The J segment lost 4 bases and the V segment lost 0 bases, leaving 5 bases of the junction unmatched. The CDR3, as DNA: TGTGCCTGGAGTGTACTTAGCGGGAGGACCACCGGGGAGCTGTTTTTT. Protein product: CAWSVLSGRTTGELFF.

V is TRBV18 and J is TRBJ1-5, with 7 bases lining up with TRBD1. Germline CDR1 is KGHSH and CDR2 is LQKENI. Trimming removed 1 base from V and 6 bases from J; junction bases left unmatched: 6. The CDR3 covers 15 residues. The CDR3 region is CASSPLRGVIQPQHF. The CDR3 coding sequence is TGTGCCAGCTCACCACTCAGGGGGGTGATTCAGCCCCAGCATTTT.

In its sample, this clone was seen a few times. This chain joins TRBV27 and TRBJ2-2; D gene ambiguous. CDR1 is MNHEY, CDR2 SMNVEV, per germline (reference sequence). The CDR3 sequence is 14 residues long. The V gene lost 3 bases and the J gene lost 1 base, with 6 bases spanning the gap. Here the CDR3 reads CASSFEVNTGELFF. The CDR3 DNA is TGTGCCAGCAGTTTTGAAGTGAACACCGGGGAGCTGTTTTTT.

The V gene is TRBV6-5, the J gene TRBJ1-2; tentatively, D is TRBD1 (6 bases). Germline V gives CDR1 MNHEY, CDR2 SVGAGI. V lost 6 bases and J lost 5, with 19 bases in between. The CDR3 runs to 15 residues. Here the CDR3 reads CASSPTGGRRYGYTF. In nucleotides, the CDR3 is TGTGCCAGCAGCCCTACCGGGGGGCGGAGGTATGGCTACACCTTC.

This clone was recorded only once. The chain employs TRBV28 and TRBJ2-2, with D possibly being TRBD1 (6 bases). V lost 9 bases and J lost 4, with 15 bases in between. Germline values: CDR1 MDHEN, CDR2 SYDVKM. This CDR3 is 14 amino acids long. The CDR3 DNA reads as TGTGCCAGTCTACCGGGACACCTCACCGGGGAGCTGTTTTTT. Protein sequence: CASLPGHLTGELFF. The variable domain in full, completed from reference TRBV28 and TRBJ2-2, reads DVKVTQSSRYLVKRTGEKVFLECVQDMDHENMFWYRQDPGLGLRLIYFSYDVKMKEKGDIPEGYSVSREKKERFSLILESASTNQTSMYLCASLPGHLTGELFFGEGSRLTVL.

The V and J genes are TRBV13 and TRBJ2-5, with 7 bases matching TRBD2. The ends lost 5 bases at V and 3 bases at J; junction bases unmatched: 3. The CDR3 runs 13 residues. CDR1 is PRHDT, CDR2 FYEKMQ, per germline (reference sequence). The CDR3 protein is CASSLRGEETQYF. Here the CDR3 DNA reads TGTGCCAGCAGCCTACGGGGGGAAGAGACCCAGTACTTC.

The J gene is TRBJ2-1, the V gene TRBV6-1; D unresolved. The CDR3 is 12 amino acids. The V and J ends lost 4 bases and 3 bases respectively, with 4 bases between them. Looked up from germline, CDR1 is MNHNS and CDR2 is SASEGT. The CDR3 spells CASSANYNEQFF. The CDR3 DNA follows: TGTGCCAGCAGTGCAAACTACAATGAGCAGTTCTTC.

The rearrangement links TRBV19 to TRBJ2-5; D unclear. CDR1 and CDR2 (germline): LNHDA, SQIVND (reference sequence). V dropped 11 bases and J dropped 4 bases, with 20 bases sitting between them. CDR3 length: 14 amino acids. The CDR3: CASGRHSMGETQYF. The CDR3, as DNA: TGTGCCTCTGGCCGGCACTCTATGGGAGAGACCCAGTACTTC.

J is TRBJ1-2 and V is TRBV28; 7 positions agree with TRBD1. CDR3 size: 13 residues. The V segment lost 4 bases and the J segment 6 bases; nucleotides outside the gene matches: 5. From germline, CDR1 is MDHEN and CDR2 SYDVKM. As DNA, the CDR3 is TGTGCCAGCAGTTCACCCACAGGGGATGGCTACACCTTC. It specifies CASSSPTGDGYTF.

The chain has TRBV4-1 and TRBJ2-1, with TRBD2 matching over 7 bases. J gave up 5 bases and V 4 bases, and 8 bases lay outside the gene matches. Per germline, CDR1 MGHRA and CDR2 YSYEKL. This CDR3 region has 15 residues. CDR3 coding DNA: TGCGCCAGCAGCCGGCGGAGCGGGATCGACAATGAGCAGTTCTTC. Translating it yields CASSRRSGIDNEQFF.

This sequence joins TRBV27 and TRBJ1-4, with TRBD1 matching 7 bases. Germline V gene data show CDR1 as MNHEY and CDR2 as SMNVEV (reference sequence). Germline trimming cut 8 bases from V and 5 bases from J; bases unmatched to any gene: 8. The CDR3 is made up of 14 amino acids. The CDR3 loop reads CASRGQGGNEKLFF. For the CDR3, the DNA is TGTGCCAGCCGCGGCCAGGGGGGCAATGAAAAACTGTTTTTT. The full variable domain, rest sourced from reference TRBV27 and TRBJ1-4, is EAQVTQNPRYLITVTGKKLTVTCSQNMNHEYMSWYRQDPGLGLRQIYYSMNVEVTDKGDVPEGYKVSRKEKRNFPLILESPSPNQTSLYFCASRGQGGNEKLFFGSGTQLSVL.

The rearrangement uses TRBV7-3 and TRBJ2-2, with D possibly being TRBD2 (5 bases). The V gene lost 5 bases and the J gene lost 8 bases, with 15 bases spanning the gap. Germline values: CDR1 SGHTA, CDR2 FQGTGA. The CDR3 consists of 14 residues. CDR3 loop: CASSHTSDAGELFF. For the CDR3, the DNA is TGTGCCAGCAGCCACACTAGTGATGCTGGGGAGCTGTTTTTT. The whole variable domain, filled in from reference TRBV7-3 and TRBJ2-2, reads GAGVSQTPSNKVTEKGKYVELRCDPISGHTALYWYRQSLGQGPEFLIYFQGTGAADDSGLPNDRFFAVRPEGSVSTLKIQRTERGDSAVYLCASSHTSDAGELFFGEGSRLTVL.

The gene calls are TRBV7-8 and TRBJ2-1; D not certain. V was pared by 8 bases and J by 1 base, with 12 bases between. The CDR3 sequence is 14 residues long. The germline CDR1 and CDR2 sequences are SGHVS and FQNEAQ. CDR3 sequence reads: CASERTASYNEQFF. In nucleotides, the CDR3 is TGTGCCAGCGAACGTACAGCGTCCTACAATGAGCAGTTCTTC.

Concerning this clone itself: Other nucleotide sequences in the sample specify the same CDR3. V usage is TRBV6-5 and J usage is TRBJ1-2; 7 nucleotides agree with TRBD1. V was pared by 2 bases and J by 5 bases, with 5 bases of the junction left unmatched. CDR3 length equals 14 residues. Germline V lookup: CDR1 MNHEY, CDR2 SVGAGI. The CDR3: CASSYGQGGYGYTF. CDR3 nucleotides: TGTGCCAGCAGTTACGGGCAGGGGGGATATGGCTACACCTTC.

As for this clone: The junction shows a germline mismatch at one end, possibly a read error. J is TRBJ2-7 and V is TRBV15; TRBD2 is a possible D gene (5 bases). The CDR3 sequence is 14 residues long. Germline-derived CDR1 and CDR2 are LNHNV and YYDKDF (reference sequence). As DNA, the CDR3 is TGTGCCACCAGCCGAGAGGGAAAAAGCTACGAGCAGTACTTC. As protein: CATSREGKSYEQYF.

The V call is TRBV5-4, the J call TRBJ1-4; D is perhaps TRBD1 (6 bases). V was shortened by 2 bases and J by 7 bases, with 12 bases between the two germline ends. The CDR3 contains 14 residues. Germline CDR1 is SGHNT and CDR2 is YYREEE (reference sequence). The CDR3, as DNA: TGTGCCAGCAGCTTAGGGACAAGGGGTGAAAAACTGTTTTTT. Amino acid sequence: CASSLGTRGEKLFF. The full variable domain, its missing parts supplied by reference TRBV5-4 and TRBJ1-4, is ETGVTQSPTHLIKTRGQQVTLRCSSQSGHNTVSWYQQALGQGPQFIFQYYREEENGRGNFPPRFSGLQFPNYSSELNVNALELDDSALYLCASSLGTRGEKLFFGSGTQLSVL.

The chain couples TRBV9 to TRBJ2-5; D is uncertain. CDR1 is SGDLS and CDR2 is YYNGEE in the germline V gene. The V gene lost 0 bases and the J gene lost 1 base, with 13 bases spanning the gap. This CDR3 region has 16 residues. CDR3 coding DNA: TGTGCCAGCAGCGTAGGGACGGGCTCGGCCCAAGAGACCCAGTACTTC. It specifies CASSVGTGSAQETQYF. Supplemented by reference TRBV9 and TRBJ2-5, the full variable domain reads DSGVTQTPKHLITATGQRVTLRCSPRSGDLSVYWYQQSLDQGLQFLIQYYNGEERAKGNILERFSAQQFPDLHSELNLSSLELGDSALYFCASSVGTGSAQETQYFGPGTRLLVL.

The rearrangement joins TRBV6-6 to TRBJ2-7, with TRBD1 identical over 10 bases. V shed 6 bases and J 5 bases; nucleotides not matched to a gene: 7. Germline CDR1 and CDR2: MNHNY and SVGAGI (reference sequence). The CDR3 length is 14 residues. CDR3 DNA: TGTGCCAGCAGCCCGGGACAGGGGTACCACGAGCAGTACTTC. The encoded protein is CASSPGQGYHEQYF.

The chain combines TRBV30 with TRBJ2-3, with D perhaps matching TRBD1 (5 bases). Germline lookup yields CDR1 GTSNPN and CDR2 SVGIG (reference sequence). The V end lost 5 bases, the J end lost 2 bases, and 14 bases lay between the germline ends. The CDR3 runs 14 residues. CDR3 sequence reads: CAWGAFGITDTQYF. CDR3 coding DNA: TGTGCCTGGGGGGCGTTTGGGATCACAGATACGCAGTATTTT.

This chain links TRBV2 with TRBJ2-3; D is perhaps TRBD1 (5 bases). From germline, CDR1 is SNHLY and CDR2 FYNNEI. Trimming took 8 bases from V and 5 from J, leaving 14 bases between them. The CDR3 is made up of 13 amino acids. CDR3 nucleotide sequence: TGTGCCAGCGGAGAGCAGGGTATAGATACGCAGTATTTT. Its translation is CASGEQGIDTQYF.

Only one count was recorded for this clone. The chain employs TRBV20-1 and TRBJ2-1; 7 nucleotides align to TRBD1. Germline V gene sequence: CDR1 DFQATT, CDR2 SNEGSKA (reference sequence). Unmatched junction bases numbered 9, after V lost 5 bases and J lost 14 bases. This CDR3 contains 11 residues. CDR3 sequence (DNA): TGCAGTGCTGCTACAGGGGCTGGTGAGTTCTTC. It translates to CSAATGAGEFF.

J is TRBJ2-7 and V is TRBV2, with 8 bases fitting TRBD2. This CDR3 comprises 12 residues. The J segment lost 12 bases and the V segment lost 2 bases, leaving 6 bases of the junction unmatched. Germline V gives CDR1 SNHLY, CDR2 FYNNEI. CDR3 loop: CASSETSGPSYF. The CDR3 bases are TGTGCCAGCAGTGAAACTAGCGGTCCTTCGTACTTC.

The chain is built from TRBV4-1 and TRBJ2-3; TRBD2 agrees at 9 bases. V trimming: 4 bases; J trimming: 1 base; junction bases outside the gene matches: 3. The CDR3 is made up of 15 amino acids. Germline-derived CDR1 and CDR2 are MGHRA and YSYEKL. DNA of the CDR3: TGCGCCAGCAGCCTTAGCGGGAGAGGCACAGATACGCAGTATTTT. Its translation is CASSLSGRGTDTQYF.

Written as DNA, the CDR3 is TGTGCCAGCAGCCCTAGGACTAGCGGGCTCGGCGAGACCCAGTACTTC. As protein: CASSPRTSGLGETQYF. The chain is built from TRBV11-2 and TRBJ2-5; the match to TRBD2 covers 11 bases. The CDR3 contains 16 residues. Trimming removed 5 bases from V and 5 bases from J; junction bases left unmatched: 10. From germline, CDR1 is SGHAT and CDR2 FQNNGV. Complete variable domain (other parts from reference TRBV11-2 and TRBJ2-5): EAGVAQSPRYKIIEKRQSVAFWCNPISGHATLYWYQQILGQGPKLLIQFQNNGVVDDSQLPKDRFSAERLKGVDSTLKIQPAKLEDSAVYLCASSPRTSGLGETQYFGPGTRLLVL.